The rows below give T cell receptor beta chains drawn from one sample of a study of blood T cells in healthy people across ages. TCRdb re-called the 5' RACE reads with MiXCR, one entry per CDR3 protein. Of roughly 1,100,000 distinct CDR3 sequences in the sample, around 27% were seen once. These records were also assigned to another study, of T cells of mothers and their children.

Sequencing input: blood. These receptor sequences come from a girl aged 2 to 10 in good health. Each CDR3 is given with its conserved first and last residue. Each record gives: clone size, D gene, V gene, J gene, CDR3 protein, CDR3 DNA. A D gene is named only where the DNA matches it firmly. For some rows the clone size is stated as once, few or many, or as a class when expanded; others skip it.

clone size: .
D gene: .
V gene: TRBV5-1
J gene: TRBJ2-5
CDR3 protein: CASSLFSAVQETQYF
CDR3 DNA: TGCGCCAGCAGCTTGTTCTCAGCGGTACAAGAGACCCAGTACTTC

clone size: few
D gene: .
V gene: TRBV5-1
J gene: TRBJ2-1
CDR3 protein: CASSTGVSYEQFF
CDR3 DNA: TGCGCCAGCAGCACGGGAGTGTCCTATGAGCAGTTCTTC

clone size: .
D gene: TRBD1
V gene: TRBV11-2
J gene: TRBJ1-2
CDR3 protein: CASSSFQGADYGYTF
CDR3 DNA: TGTGCCAGCAGCTCCTTCCAGGGGGCGGACTATGGCTACACCTTC

clone size: few
D gene: .
V gene: TRBV7-9
J gene: TRBJ1-6
CDR3 protein: CASSFGTPPLHF
CDR3 DNA: TGTGCCAGCAGCTTCGGAACCCCTCCCCTCCACTTT

clone size: .
D gene: .
V gene: TRBV20-1
J gene: TRBJ1-2
CDR3 protein: CSARLPGFNYGYTF
CDR3 DNA: TGCAGTGCTAGGCTACCGGGATTTAACTATGGCTACACCTTC

clone size: .
D gene: .
V gene: TRBV29-1
J gene: TRBJ2-2
CDR3 protein: CSVGKQAGSTGELFF
CDR3 DNA: TGCAGCGTTGGTAAACAGGCGGGTTCCACCGGGGAGCTGTTTTTT

clone size: few
D gene: .
V gene: TRBV2
J gene: TRBJ1-1
CDR3 protein: CASLPDQDTEAFF
CDR3 DNA: TGTGCCAGCCTCCCCGATCAAGACACTGAAGCTTTCTTT

clone size: few
D gene: TRBD2
V gene: TRBV27
J gene: TRBJ2-7
CDR3 protein: CASSMTSGVYYEQYF
CDR3 DNA: TGTGCCAGCAGTATGACTAGCGGGGTTTACTACGAGCAGTACTTC

clone size: .
D gene: .
V gene: TRBV25-1
J gene: TRBJ2-3
CDR3 protein: CASRTDLDTQYF
CDR3 DNA: TGTGCCAGCAGGACCGACCTAGATACGCAGTATTTT

clone size: .
D gene: .
V gene: TRBV7-2
J gene: TRBJ2-5
CDR3 protein: CASSLASVAGQETQYF
CDR3 DNA: TGTGCCAGCAGCTTAGCCAGTGTGGCGGGACAAGAGACCCAGTACTTC

clone size: .
D gene: .
V gene: TRBV28
J gene: TRBJ1-5
CDR3 protein: CASKVLGRGNQPQHF
CDR3 DNA: TGTGCCAGCAAGGTCCTGGGTCGGGGAAATCAGCCCCAGCATTTT

clone size: .
D gene: .
V gene: TRBV29-1
J gene: TRBJ2-5
CDR3 protein: CSVALVGETQYF
CDR3 DNA: TGCAGCGTTGCGCTAGTTGGAGAGACCCAGTACTTC

clone size: .
D gene: TRBD2
V gene: TRBV10-3
J gene: TRBJ2-7
CDR3 protein: CAIAGGDEQYF
CDR3 DNA: TGTGCCATCGCGGGGGGTGACGAGCAGTACTTC

clone size: few
D gene: TRBD1
V gene: TRBV11-1
J gene: TRBJ2-1
CDR3 protein: CASSSSIGQGRREQFF
CDR3 DNA: TGTGCCAGCAGCTCGTCGATCGGACAGGGTCGAAGGGAGCAGTTCTTC

clone size: few
D gene: .
V gene: TRBV7-9
J gene: TRBJ1-1
CDR3 protein: CASSFGVAEAFF
CDR3 DNA: TGTGCCAGCAGCTTCGGGGTGGCTGAAGCTTTCTTT

clone size: .
D gene: .
V gene: TRBV7-8
J gene: TRBJ2-7
CDR3 protein: CASSVDNYEQYF
CDR3 DNA: TGTGCCAGCAGCGTTGACAACTACGAGCAGTACTTC

clone size: .
D gene: .
V gene: TRBV20-1
J gene: TRBJ1-1
CDR3 protein: CSAPTGSMNTEAFF
CDR3 DNA: TGCAGTGCCCCGACCGGCAGCATGAACACTGAAGCTTTCTTT

clone size: .
D gene: .
V gene: TRBV6-5
J gene: TRBJ2-1
CDR3 protein: CASSYVGSSYNEQFF
CDR3 DNA: TGTGCCAGCAGTTATGTGGGGAGCTCCTACAATGAGCAGTTCTTC

clone size: .
D gene: .
V gene: TRBV4-2
J gene: TRBJ1-4
CDR3 protein: CASSQIWDRNEKLFF
CDR3 DNA: TGTGCCAGCAGCCAAATCTGGGATCGGAATGAAAAACTGTTTTTT

clone size: .
D gene: TRBD1
V gene: TRBV10-3
J gene: TRBJ1-4
CDR3 protein: CAISRGQANEKLFF
CDR3 DNA: TGCGCCATCAGTAGAGGACAGGCCAATGAAAAACTGTTTTTT

clone size: few
D gene: .
V gene: TRBV6-2/TRBV6-3
J gene: TRBJ1-2
CDR3 protein: CASSPEASYGYTF
CDR3 DNA: TGTGCCAGCAGTCCCGAGGCCTCCTATGGCTACACCTTC

clone size: few
D gene: .
V gene: TRBV27
J gene: TRBJ2-5
CDR3 protein: CASSPRTTYYQETQYF
CDR3 DNA: TGTGCCAGCAGTCCTAGGACTACGTATTACCAAGAGACCCAGTACTTC

clone size: .
D gene: .
V gene: TRBV7-6
J gene: TRBJ1-1
CDR3 protein: CASYPPTGRGDTEAFF
CDR3 DNA: TGTGCCAGCTACCCCCCTACCGGCCGTGGCGACACTGAAGCTTTCTTT

clone size: .
D gene: TRBD1
V gene: TRBV4-2
J gene: TRBJ2-7
CDR3 protein: CASSQEGQGIYEQYF
CDR3 DNA: TGTGCCAGCAGCCAAGAAGGACAGGGGATCTACGAGCAGTACTTC

clone size: .
D gene: TRBD1
V gene: TRBV4-1
J gene: TRBJ1-5
CDR3 protein: CASSQDPRTGGNQPQHF
CDR3 DNA: TGCGCCAGCAGCCAAGATCCCCGGACAGGGGGAAATCAGCCCCAGCATTTT

clone size: few
D gene: .
V gene: TRBV6-6
J gene: TRBJ2-2
CDR3 protein: CASSTYDSFTGELFF
CDR3 DNA: TGTGCCAGCAGTACCTACGACAGTTTCACCGGGGAGCTGTTTTTT

clone size: few
D gene: .
V gene: TRBV12-3/TRBV12-4
J gene: TRBJ2-7
CDR3 protein: CASSLVPHLGEQYF
CDR3 DNA: TGTGCCAGCAGTTTAGTCCCGCACCTTGGCGAGCAGTACTTC

clone size: few
D gene: .
V gene: TRBV19
J gene: TRBJ2-7
CDR3 protein: CASSIAPLYEQYF
CDR3 DNA: TGTGCCAGTAGTATAGCTCCCCTCTACGAGCAGTACTTC

clone size: .
D gene: .
V gene: TRBV5-1
J gene: TRBJ2-5
CDR3 protein: CASSLPNQPMNEKWETQYF
CDR3 DNA: TGCGCCAGCAGCTTACCCAACCAGCCCATGAACGAAAAGTGGGAGACCCAGTACTTC

clone size: .
D gene: TRBD2
V gene: TRBV29-1
J gene: TRBJ2-7
CDR3 protein: CSVEDRSGLALPYEQYF
CDR3 DNA: TGCAGCGTTGAAGATCGTTCGGGACTAGCGCTTCCCTACGAGCAGTACTTC

clone size: .
D gene: .
V gene: TRBV20-1
J gene: TRBJ2-5
CDR3 protein: CSASGIQETQYF
CDR3 DNA: TGCAGTGCTTCGGGGATCCAAGAGACCCAGTACTTC

clone size: .
D gene: .
V gene: TRBV20-1
J gene: TRBJ2-1
CDR3 protein: CSARDLRARSGVYGEQFF
CDR3 DNA: TGCAGTGCTAGAGACCTCCGGGCCCGATCAGGGGTTTACGGTGAGCAGTTCTTC

clone size: .
D gene: .
V gene: TRBV29-1
J gene: TRBJ2-5
CDR3 protein: CSGLEETQYF
CDR3 DNA: TGCAGCGGGCTCGAAGAGACCCAGTACTTC

clone size: .
D gene: .
V gene: TRBV11-2
J gene: TRBJ2-5
CDR3 protein: CASRFNGETQYF
CDR3 DNA: TGTGCCAGCAGGTTCAATGGGGAGACCCAGTACTTC

clone size: .
D gene: .
V gene: TRBV15
J gene: TRBJ1-1
CDR3 protein: CAASLDTGSNTEAFF
CDR3 DNA: TGTGCCGCCAGCCTTGACACCGGCTCGAACACTGAAGCTTTCTTT

clone size: .
D gene: .
V gene: TRBV7-2
J gene: TRBJ2-4
CDR3 protein: CASSSGVRGRNIQYF
CDR3 DNA: TGTGCCAGCAGCTCAGGGGTGCGGGGGCGGAACATTCAGTACTTC

clone size: few
D gene: .
V gene: TRBV18
J gene: TRBJ1-5
CDR3 protein: CASSPEGVNLVGNQPQHF
CDR3 DNA: TGTGCCAGCTCACCAGAAGGGGTTAACCTTGTGGGCAATCAGCCCCAGCATTTT

clone size: few
D gene: .
V gene: TRBV20-1
J gene: TRBJ2-1
CDR3 protein: CSARTRGATSYNEQFF
CDR3 DNA: TGCAGTGCTAGAACCAGGGGGGCTACATCTTACAATGAGCAGTTCTTC

clone size: .
D gene: TRBD1
V gene: TRBV29-1
J gene: TRBJ2-5
CDR3 protein: CSGEQGSETQYF
CDR3 DNA: TGCAGCGGGGAACAGGGGTCGGAGACCCAGTACTTC

clone size: .
D gene: .
V gene: TRBV6-2/TRBV6-3
J gene: TRBJ1-3
CDR3 protein: CASSRDGSSSGNTIYF
CDR3 DNA: TGTGCCAGCAGTCGGGACGGCTCGAGCTCTGGAAACACCATATATTTT

clone size: few
D gene: .
V gene: TRBV9
J gene: TRBJ2-7
CDR3 protein: CASSASLGGYEQYF
CDR3 DNA: TGTGCCAGCAGCGCCTCACTAGGGGGCTACGAGCAGTACTTC

clone size: .
D gene: TRBD2
V gene: TRBV7-2
J gene: TRBJ2-5
CDR3 protein: CASSYQREMQGTQYF
CDR3 DNA: TGTGCCAGCAGCTACCAGCGGGAGATGCAGGGGACCCAGTACTTC

clone size: .
D gene: .
V gene: TRBV20-1
J gene: TRBJ1-3
CDR3 protein: CSASVDTTGNTIYF
CDR3 DNA: TGCAGTGCTAGTGTTGACACCACTGGAAACACCATATATTTT

clone size: .
D gene: .
V gene: TRBV7-9
J gene: TRBJ1-1
CDR3 protein: CASSLTPDTEAFF
CDR3 DNA: TGTGCCAGCAGCTTAACTCCGGACACTGAAGCTTTCTTT